The rows below give T cell receptor beta chains drawn from one sample of a study of blood T cell repertoires in COVID-19. TCRdb's copy holds only in-frame clones and misses some; the assay was immunoSEQ multiplex PCR. The sample yields about 240,000 clones, 86% seen once. Sequencing used peripheral blood. The source of these receptors is a man of 80 years or more with acute or convalescent COVID-19. The CDR3 runs from the conserved cysteine through the conserved F or W. The listing skips clone size in some rows; elsewhere it reads once, few, many or a size class.

-,TRBV19,TRBJ1-6,CASSSDRASNSPLHF
-,TRBV25-1,TRBJ1-1,CASSPRVLIGTEAFF
-,TRBV5-1,TRBJ2-7,CASSLLPSTYEQYF
-,TRBV9,TRBJ2-7,CASSEGGGRADEQYF
-,TRBV20-1,TRBJ2-7,CSASKRGRTAAVAYEQYF
-,TRBV28,TRBJ2-3,CASSPPKDTQYF
once,TRBV19,TRBJ2-7,CASSIGYSGSYEQYF
few,TRBV7-2,TRBJ1-6,CASSLIPGTGDSPLHF
-,TRBV7-6,TRBJ1-6,CASSLYGGSSYNSPLHF
-,TRBV27,TRBJ1-1,CASSYDHRGRGGAFF
-,TRBV2,TRBJ2-1,CASSQGYNEQFF
-,TRBV3-1/TRBV3-2,TRBJ2-7,CASSLGGEQYF
-,TRBV24-1,TRBJ1-1,CATSDTRENTEAFF
-,TRBV7-3,TRBJ2-1,CASSSTGSSYNEQFF
-,TRBV5-1,TRBJ1-2,CASSLEGVYGYTF
-,TRBV4-2,TRBJ1-4,CASSQEGAREEKLFF
-,TRBV2,TRBJ2-1,CASRTGQGANEQFF
-,TRBV5-1,TRBJ2-1,CASSGTGGYNEQFF
-,TRBV28,TRBJ1-5,CASTPGGRNQPQHF
-,TRBV7-9,TRBJ1-1,CASSLQGPNTEAFF
-,TRBV28,TRBJ1-4,CASSFSGQGKEKLFF
-,TRBV10-3,TRBJ2-5,CAIRQDRAAETQYF
-,TRBV27,TRBJ2-7,CASSPDRTSYEQYF
-,TRBV6-5,TRBJ2-7,CASSSPGGSYEQYF
-,TRBV2,TRBJ1-4,CASREPGHTLEKLFF
-,TRBV5-1,TRBJ1-5,CASSLWGQGDQPQHF
-,TRBV19,TRBJ1-1,CASIGQGLTEAFF
-,TRBV6-5,TRBJ2-1,CASRLAGPNEQFF
-,TRBV28,TRBJ2-2,CASSPHGQGPTGELFF
-,TRBV27,TRBJ1-6,CASSLSEGTNSPLHF
-,TRBV7-3,TRBJ2-1,CASSQGLAGSAEQFF
-,TRBV6-5,TRBJ1-2,CASRTGRNYGYTF